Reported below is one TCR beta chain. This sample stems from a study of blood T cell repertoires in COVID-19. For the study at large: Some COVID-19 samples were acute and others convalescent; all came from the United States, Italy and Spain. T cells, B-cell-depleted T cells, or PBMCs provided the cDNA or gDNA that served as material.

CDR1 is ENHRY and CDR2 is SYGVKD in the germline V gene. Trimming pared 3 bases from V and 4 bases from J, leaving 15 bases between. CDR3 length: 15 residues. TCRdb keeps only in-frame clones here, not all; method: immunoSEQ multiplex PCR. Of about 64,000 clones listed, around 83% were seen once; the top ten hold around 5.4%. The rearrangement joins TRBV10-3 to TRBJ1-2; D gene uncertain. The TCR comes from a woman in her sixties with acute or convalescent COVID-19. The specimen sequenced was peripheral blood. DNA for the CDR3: TGTGCCATCAGTGAACGTCAGCGGACCGTCTATGGCTACACCTTC. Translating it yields CAISERQRTVYGYTF.